This section outlines one TCR beta chain sequence together with its context. Its antigen is undetermined. UMIs containing a 6-nucleotide sample barcode were added via template switching. Reprocessing the 5' RACE reads, TCRdb reports a single entry for every CDR3 protein and omits DNA. The table for this sample gives 350,000 to 400,000 distinct CDR3 sequences. Germline lookup yields CDR1 MNHEY and CDR2 SVGAGI. The CDR3 sequence is 15 residues long. The sample is drawn from a study of monozygotic twins with inflammatory bowel disease. The study's findings and limits: Extra variability in the repertoires of patients may have come from differing immunosuppressive treatments. Twin concordance left repertoire similarity unchanged, with limited power a possible explanation for this lack of difference.

The sequenced material came from blood. The clonotype was recovered from a human donor with ulcerative colitis or Crohn's disease, or a healthy co-twin of an affected twin (not recorded which). The V gene is TRBV6-5, the J gene TRBJ2-4; TCRdb outputs TRBD1, but without DNA this stays unchecked. The CDR3 protein is CASSYTRGAKNIQYF.